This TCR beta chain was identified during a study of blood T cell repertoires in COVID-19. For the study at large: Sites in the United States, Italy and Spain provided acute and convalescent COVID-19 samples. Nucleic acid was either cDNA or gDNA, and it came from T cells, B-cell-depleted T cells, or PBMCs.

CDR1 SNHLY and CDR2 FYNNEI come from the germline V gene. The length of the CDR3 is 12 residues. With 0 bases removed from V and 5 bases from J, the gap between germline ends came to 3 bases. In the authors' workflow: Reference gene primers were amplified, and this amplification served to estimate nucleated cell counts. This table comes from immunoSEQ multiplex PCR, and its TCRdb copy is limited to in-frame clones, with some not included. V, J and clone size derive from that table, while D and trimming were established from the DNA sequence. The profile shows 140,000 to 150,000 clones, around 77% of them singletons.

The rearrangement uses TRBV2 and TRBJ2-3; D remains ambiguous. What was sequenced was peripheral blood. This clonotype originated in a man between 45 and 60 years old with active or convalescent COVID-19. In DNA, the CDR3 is TGTGCCAGCAGTGAAGCGAGAGATACGCAGTATTTT. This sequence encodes CASSEARDTQYF.